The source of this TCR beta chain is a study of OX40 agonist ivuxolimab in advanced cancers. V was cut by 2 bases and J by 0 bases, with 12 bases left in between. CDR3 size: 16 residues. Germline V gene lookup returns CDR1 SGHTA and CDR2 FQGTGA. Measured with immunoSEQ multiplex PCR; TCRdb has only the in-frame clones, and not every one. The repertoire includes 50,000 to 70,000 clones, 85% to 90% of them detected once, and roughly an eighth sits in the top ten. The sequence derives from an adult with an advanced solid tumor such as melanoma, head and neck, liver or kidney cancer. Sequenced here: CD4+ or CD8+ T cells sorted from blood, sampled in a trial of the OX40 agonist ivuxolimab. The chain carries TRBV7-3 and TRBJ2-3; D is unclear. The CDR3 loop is CASSLYVGMSTDTQYF. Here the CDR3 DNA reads TGTGCCAGCAGCTTATACGTGGGAATGAGCACAGATACGCAGTATTTT.